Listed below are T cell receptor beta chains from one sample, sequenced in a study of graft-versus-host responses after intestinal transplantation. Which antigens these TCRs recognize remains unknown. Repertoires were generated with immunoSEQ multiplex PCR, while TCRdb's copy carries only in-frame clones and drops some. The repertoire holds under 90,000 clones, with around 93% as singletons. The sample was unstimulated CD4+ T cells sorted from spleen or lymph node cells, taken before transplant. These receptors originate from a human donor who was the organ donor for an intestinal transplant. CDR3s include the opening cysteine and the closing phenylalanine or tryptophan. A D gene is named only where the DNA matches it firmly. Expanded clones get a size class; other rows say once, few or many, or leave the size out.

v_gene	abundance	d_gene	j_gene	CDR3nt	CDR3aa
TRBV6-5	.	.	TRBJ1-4	TGTGCCAGCAGACGACTAGGACGGTCGTCTGAAAAACTGTTTTTT	CASRRLGRSSEKLFF
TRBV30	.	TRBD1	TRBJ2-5	TGTGCCTGGACCCCGGGACAGGGCCAAGAGACCCAGTACTTC	CAWTPGQGQETQYF
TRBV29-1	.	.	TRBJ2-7	TGCAGCGCCCTATCGACAGGTGGGTCCTACGAGCAGTACTTC	CSALSTGGSYEQYF
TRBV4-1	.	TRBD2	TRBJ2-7	TGCGCCAGCAGCCAAGGACTAGCGGGAGGGCGAGGTGTATCCTACGAGCAGTACTTC	CASSQGLAGGRGVSYEQYF
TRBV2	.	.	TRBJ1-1	TGTACCAGCAGTGATAGCAGGGCGAGCACTGAAGCTTTCTTT	CTSSDSRASTEAFF
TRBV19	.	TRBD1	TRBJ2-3	TGTGCCAGTAGTACCCCGGGACAGCCATACTCAGCTTTT	CASSTPGQPYSAF
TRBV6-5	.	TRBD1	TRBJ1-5	TGTGCCAGCAGTCAAGACAGGGTAGGGCCCCAGCATTTT	CASSQDRVGPQHF
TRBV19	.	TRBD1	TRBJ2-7	TGTGCCAGTAGCCAGGGGACAGGGTCCAACGAGCAGTACTTC	CASSQGTGSNEQYF
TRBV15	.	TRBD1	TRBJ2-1	TGTGCCACCAGCAGAGTCCTCAACAGGGGAGAGTCGTGGGTCTCCTACAATGAGCAGTTCTTC	CATSRVLNRGESWVSYNEQFF
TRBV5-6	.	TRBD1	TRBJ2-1	TGTGCCAGCAGCTTCCTCGACAGGGAGGAGCAGTTCTTC	CASSFLDREEQFF
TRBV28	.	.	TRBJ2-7	TGTGCCAGCAGCTTCTCCTACGAGCAGTACTTC	CASSFSYEQYF
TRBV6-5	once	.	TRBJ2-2	TGTGCCAGCAGTTCGGACACCGGGGAGCTGTTTTTT	CASSSDTGELFF
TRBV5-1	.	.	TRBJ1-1	TGCGCCAGCAGCAGAGGACAGTGGGAGAACACTGAAGCTTTCTTT	CASSRGQWENTEAFF
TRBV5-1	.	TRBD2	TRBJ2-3	TGCGCCAGCAGCTTGGCTCCGACCGGACTAGCGGGACGAGATACGCAGTATTTT	CASSLAPTGLAGRDTQYF
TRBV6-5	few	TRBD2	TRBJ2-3	TGTGCCAGCAGTTGGGGTAGGGCGGGGGGGCCAGATACGCAGTATTTT	CASSWGRAGGPDTQYF
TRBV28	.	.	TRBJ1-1	TGTGCCAGCAGTTCCGGGAAAGCTTTCTTT	CASSSGKAFF
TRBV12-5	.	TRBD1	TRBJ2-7	TGTGCTAGTGGCCGTCGGACAGGGGGCTACGAGCAGTACTTC	CASGRRTGGYEQYF